Sequencing of this T cell receptor beta chain was carried out in a study of blood T cell repertoires in COVID-19. Germline V CDR1 and CDR2: KGHSH, LQKENI. The CDR3 loop spans 13 amino acids. Deletions cut 3 bases from V and 4 bases from J, with 9 bases between. Enrolment of Seattle patients took place during active infection, and they were followed longitudinally. Original data processing: Amplified reference gene primers provided the basis for estimating nucleated cell counts. The data were produced by immunoSEQ multiplex PCR, yet TCRdb's version contains in-frame clones alone and is incomplete. The D gene and trimming were derived from the DNA, and the V and J assignments and clone size from that table. The sample lists fewer than 600,000 clones; roughly 89% were seen once.

The chain recombines TRBV18 with TRBJ1-1; no definite D call. Sequences were obtained from peripheral blood. The sequence was collected from a man younger than 35 with COVID-19, enrolled during active disease. CDR3 in amino acids: CASSPAEATEAFF. CDR3 DNA: TGTGCCAGCTCACCGGCGGAGGCCACTGAAGCTTTCTTT.